These 21 T cell receptor beta chains originate from one sample sequenced in a study of radiation and T cells in renal cell carcinoma. Time point reported: blood 4 weeks post-SBRT, at nephrectomy. The treatment is: 15 Gy SBRT to primary tumor, nephrectomy 4 weeks later. Measured with immunoSEQ multiplex PCR; TCRdb has only the in-frame clones, and not every one. The sample has around 100,000 clones, about 79% seen once. This specimen consisted of blood, obtained from a patient whose treatment included radiotherapy and nephrectomy. These receptors came from a man in his 60s with renal cell carcinoma.

The chain uses TRBV29-1 and TRBJ2-1; possibly TRBD2 for D (7 bases). Trimming pared 6 bases from V and 2 bases from J, leaving 17 bases between. Germline lookup yields CDR1 SQVTM and CDR2 ANQGSEA. There are 15 residues in the CDR3. The CDR3 nucleotides read TGCAGCGTCCCCAGTGGGGGGGGGCCCTACAATGAGCAGTTCTTC. Encoded protein: CSVPSGGGPYNEQFF.

This clone was counted once. The chain uses TRBV5-1 and TRBJ1-5, with D hard to call. The V gene's germline CDR1 is SGHRS and CDR2 YFSETQ. This CDR3 has 14 residues. Trimming removed 0 bases at V and 8 bases at J, with 12 bases between. The CDR3 coding sequence is TGCGCCAGCAGCTTGGTGGGCGGGATGGAGCCCCAGCATTTT. Its translation: CASSLVGGMEPQHF.

This chain uses TRBV11-2 with TRBJ2-7; TRBD2 is a possible D gene (6 bases). The CDR3 covers 13 residues. V lost 4 bases and J lost 3, with 10 bases in between. Germline V gives CDR1 SGHAT, CDR2 FQNNGV. The CDR3 DNA follows: TGTGCCAGCAGCTCCCTAGCGTACTACGAGCAGTACTTC. This gives the protein CASSSLAYYEQYF.

The genes are TRBV7-9 and TRBJ2-1, with 8 bases lining up with TRBD1. V shed 10 bases, J shed 4 bases, and the junction held 12 bases outside the gene matches. CDR1 is SEHNR, CDR2 FQNEAQ, per germline (reference sequence). This CDR3 has 15 residues. The CDR3 loop reads CATNPTGAPYNEQFF. The CDR3 nucleotides read TGTGCCACCAACCCGACAGGGGCCCCTTACAATGAGCAGTTCTTC.

The chain uses TRBV19 and TRBJ1-5; maybe TRBD1 (5 bases). Trimming stripped 4 bases from V and 4 bases from J, with 8 bases between. CDR1 is LNHDA and CDR2 is SQIVND in the germline V gene (reference sequence). The CDR3 loop spans 13 amino acids. The CDR3, as DNA: TGTGCCAGTAGTAGGGACGGGAATCAGCCCCAGCATTTT. Its translation is CASSRDGNQPQHF.

The rearrangement joins TRBV4-1 to TRBJ2-7, with no clear D. Germline V gives CDR1 MGHRA, CDR2 YSYEKL. The CDR3 is 13 amino acids. The V end lost 0 bases, the J end lost 2 bases, and 5 bases lay between the germline ends. In DNA form, the CDR3 reads TGCGCCAGCAGCCAAGAGGGTGCCTACGAGCAGTACTTC. Translated, it gives CASSQEGAYEQYF.

The chain couples TRBV10-3 to TRBJ2-2; TRBD2 might be the D (6 bases). The CDR3 is 15 residues long. Germline CDR1 ENHRY, CDR2 SYGVKD. Trimming shortened V by 3 bases and J by 2 bases, and 10 bases separated the two germline ends. In DNA form, the CDR3 reads TGTGCCATCAGTGAACGGGGGATTAACACCGGGGAGCTGTTTTTT. It is translated as CAISERGINTGELFF.

The chain has TRBV28 and TRBJ2-7; no firm D call. The CDR3 is 14 amino acids. Germline values: CDR1 MDHEN, CDR2 SYDVKM. V lost 7 bases and J 3 bases, leaving 16 bases between the germline ends. CDR3 in amino acids: CASIPWGTVYEQYF. CDR3 sequence (DNA): TGTGCCAGCATCCCCTGGGGAACCGTCTACGAGCAGTACTTC.

This chain joins TRBV7-2 and TRBJ2-7, with D hard to call. V lost 5 bases and J 4 bases, leaving 15 bases between the germline ends. This CDR3 comprises 14 residues. Germline assignment: CDR1 SGHTA and CDR2 FQGNSA. CDR3 amino acids: CASSPTRGRYEQYF. As DNA, the CDR3 is TGTGCCAGCAGCCCAACCCGAGGACGGTACGAGCAGTACTTC.

The genes are TRBV28 and TRBJ2-3; D ambiguous. With 6 bases removed from V and 9 bases from J, the gap between germline ends came to 22 bases. The CDR3 extends over 15 amino acids. The germline gives CDR1 MDHEN, CDR2 SYDVKM. DNA of the CDR3: TGTGCCAGCAGCCACGCGAGGTTGAAGGTCGTCACGCAGTATTTT. Translating it yields CASSHARLKVVTQYF. Full variable domain (outside the CDR3, taken from reference TRBV28 and TRBJ2-3): DVKVTQSSRYLVKRTGEKVFLECVQDMDHENMFWYRQDPGLGLRLIYFSYDVKMKEKGDIPEGYSVSREKKERFSLILESASTNQTSMYLCASSHARLKVVTQYFGPGTRLTVL.

This clone has only a few counts. This chain joins TRBV5-5 and TRBJ2-2, with D uncertain. The CDR3 covers 14 residues. Trimming took 2 bases from V and 2 from J, leaving 7 bases between them. The germline V gene encodes CDR1 SGHKS and CDR2 YYEKEE (reference sequence). CDR3 in DNA: TGTGCCAGCAGCTTAGTAATAAACACCGGGGAGCTGTTTTTT. Amino acid sequence: CASSLVINTGELFF.

The chain links TRBV30 to TRBJ1-4; D is unresolved. V lost 1 base and J lost 7, with 19 bases in between. Germline V gene data show CDR1 as GTSNPN and CDR2 as SVGIG (reference sequence). The CDR3 loop spans 16 amino acids. Here the CDR3 DNA reads TGTGCCTGGAGTGAAGAGGGATTTACTTTTATTGAAAAACTGTTTTTT. Translation: CAWSEEGFTFIEKLFF.

V and J are TRBV14 and TRBJ2-3, with 11 bases lining up with TRBD2. The CDR3 consists of 15 residues. The germline V gene has CDR1 SGHDN and CDR2 FVKESK. Unmatched junction bases numbered 6, after V lost 1 base and J lost 9 bases. CDR3 amino acids: CASSQGLAGSGTQYF. The DNA for the CDR3 is TGTGCCAGCAGCCAAGGACTAGCGGGATCGGGCACGCAGTATTTT. The variable domain in full, with the rest retrieved from reference TRBV14 and TRBJ2-3, is EAGVTQFPSHSVIEKGQTVTLRCDPISGHDNLYWYRRVMGKEIKFLLHFVKESKQDESGMPNNRFLAERTGGTYSTLKVQPAELEDSGVYFCASSQGLAGSGTQYFGPGTRLTVL.

This clone was recorded only once. V gene TRBV2 combines with J gene TRBJ2-3, with D perhaps TRBD1 (6 bases). The CDR3 consists of 14 residues. V was trimmed by 4 bases and J by 6 bases, leaving 14 bases between them. The V gene's germline CDR1 is SNHLY and CDR2 FYNNEI. The CDR3 is CASSGGRSMDTQYF. CDR3 sequence (DNA): TGTGCCAGCAGTGGGGGGCGCAGCATGGATACGCAGTATTTT.

The chain carries TRBV30 and TRBJ2-1; 8 nucleotides align to TRBD2. Germline CDR1 is GTSNPN and CDR2 is SVGIG (reference sequence). V lost 5 bases and J lost 4; bases outside the gene matches: 7. The CDR3 spans 14 residues. CDR3 bases: TGTGCCTGGGTGGACGGGAGGGCGTACAATGAGCAGTTCTTC. Translated: CAWVDGRAYNEQFF. The whole variable domain, filled in from reference TRBV30 and TRBJ2-1, reads SQTIHQWPATLVQPVGSPLSLECTVEGTSNPNLYWYRQAAGRGLQLLFYSVGIGQISSEVPQNLSASRPQDRQFILSSKKLLLSDSGFYLCAWVDGRAYNEQFFGPGTRLTVL.

As to this clone: One junction end disagrees with the germline gene, perhaps due to a read error. The rearrangement joins TRBV7-9 to TRBJ2-3; 8 positions match TRBD2. Germline-derived CDR1 and CDR2 are SEHNR and FQNEAQ (reference sequence). The CDR3 contains 14 residues. The CDR3 sequence: CASSPRTSRDTQYF. The CDR3 nucleotides are TGTGCCAGCAGCCCACGGACTAGCAGAGATACGCAGTATTTT.

The V call is TRBV21-1, the J call TRBJ1-1; the table assigns TRBD1, which was not confirmed against the DNA. TRBV21-1 is a pseudogene segment. CDR3 length: 13 amino acids. CDR3 in amino acids: CASREQAAGEAFF. The DNA of the CDR3 is TGTGCCAGCAGGGAACAGGCAGCCGGTGAAGCTTTCTTT.

The chain has TRBV5-1 and TRBJ2-5, with 9 bases aligning to TRBD2. CDR3 length equals 14 residues. Germline V gives CDR1 SGHRS, CDR2 YFSETQ. V lost 2 bases and J lost 5; bases outside the gene matches: 4. CDR3 coding DNA: TGCGCCAGCAGCTTTGCGGGGGGGTCTGAGACCCAGTACTTC. The encoded protein is CASSFAGGSETQYF. The full variable domain, rest sourced from reference TRBV5-1 and TRBJ2-5, is KAGVTQTPRYLIKTRGQQVTLSCSPISGHRSVSWYQQTPGQGLQFLFEYFSETQRNKGNFPGRFSGRQFSNSRSEMNVSTLELGDSALYLCASSFAGGSETQYFGPGTRLLVL.

J is TRBJ1-4 and V is TRBV5-1, with a weak D call TRBD1 (6 bases). V was clipped by 4 bases and J by 3 bases, with 16 bases between them. This CDR3 is built from 16 residues. From germline, CDR1 is SGHRS and CDR2 YFSETQ. This CDR3 is CASSLDRLWPNEKLFF. CDR3 DNA sequence: TGCGCCAGCAGCCTAGACAGGCTATGGCCTAATGAAAAACTGTTTTTT.

The gene calls are TRBV5-4 and TRBJ2-2; TRBD1 is a possible D gene (7 bases). V was pared by 7 bases and J by 2 bases, with 18 bases between. Germline CDR1 is SGHNT and CDR2 is YYREEE (reference sequence). The CDR3 length is 16 residues. The CDR3 nucleotides read TGTGCCAGCCACAGGGGAACGGCGGGAAACACCGGGGAGCTGTTTTTT. Translated, it gives CASHRGTAGNTGELFF.

The rearrangement uses TRBV4-1 and TRBJ2-3; 8 nucleotides line up with TRBD1. With V trimmed by 4 bases and J by 6 bases, 9 bases remained unmatched. The germline gives CDR1 MGHRA, CDR2 YSYEKL. The CDR3 extends over 15 amino acids. The CDR3 region has the DNA TGCGCCAGCAGCCTAACCGGGACAGGTAGGGATACGCAGTATTTT. Its protein product is CASSLTGTGRDTQYF.